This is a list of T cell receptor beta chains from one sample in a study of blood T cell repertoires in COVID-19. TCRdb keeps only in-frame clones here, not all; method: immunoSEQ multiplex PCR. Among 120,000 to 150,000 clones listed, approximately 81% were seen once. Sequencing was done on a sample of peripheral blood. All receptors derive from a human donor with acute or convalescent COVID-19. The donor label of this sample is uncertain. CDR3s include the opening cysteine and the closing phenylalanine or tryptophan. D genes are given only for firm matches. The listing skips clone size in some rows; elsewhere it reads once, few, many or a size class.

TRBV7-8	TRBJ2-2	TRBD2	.	TGTGCCAGCAGCTTAACCCCGGGAGGTAGCCCGACCGGGGAGCTGTTTTTT	CASSLTPGGSPTGELFF
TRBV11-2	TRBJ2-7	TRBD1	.	TGTGCCAGCAGCTTAGTAAGGTCCAGGGGGCACGAGCAGTACTTC	CASSLVRSRGHEQYF
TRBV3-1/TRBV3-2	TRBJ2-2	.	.	TGTGCCAGCAGCCAAGTTCCGGGGATAAACACCGGGGAGCTGTTTTTT	CASSQVPGINTGELFF
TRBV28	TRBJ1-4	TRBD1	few	TGTGCCAGCAGTTTTAACCCCGGGACAGGGAATGAAAAACTGTTTTTT	CASSFNPGTGNEKLFF
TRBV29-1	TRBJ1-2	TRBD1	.	TGCAGCGCAGACAGGGACCATGGCTACACCTTC	CSADRDHGYTF
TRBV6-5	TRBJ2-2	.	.	TGTGCCAGCAAGGAGGGGGCGCAGGCCGGGGAGCTGTTTTTT	CASKEGAQAGELFF
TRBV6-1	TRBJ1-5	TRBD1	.	TGTGCCAGCAGTGAAGACCTGACAGGGGCTGGCAATCAGCCCCAGCATTTT	CASSEDLTGAGNQPQHF
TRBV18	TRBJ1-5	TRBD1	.	TGTGCCAGCTCACCAGGGTTCAGGGGGCTCGATCAGCCCCAGCATTTT	CASSPGFRGLDQPQHF
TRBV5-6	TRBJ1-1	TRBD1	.	TGTGCCAGCAGCTTTTACAGGGGGTTGAACACTGAAGCTTTCTTT	CASSFYRGLNTEAFF
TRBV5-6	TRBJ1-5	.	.	TGTGCCAGCAGCTTCACAGGCGATCGCATCCATTTT	CASSFTGDRIHF
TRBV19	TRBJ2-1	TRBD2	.	TGTGCCAGTAGCACCCCAGACCTTCTAGCGGGAGGGCCTTTTCAGTTCTTC	CASSTPDLLAGGPFQFF
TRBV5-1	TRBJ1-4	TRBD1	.	TGCGCCAGCAGTTCCCGGACAGGGGTTGATGAAAAACTGTTTTTT	CASSSRTGVDEKLFF
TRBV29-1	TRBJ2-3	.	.	TGCAGCGTTGGGTGGGACTTCACCACAGATACGCAGTATTTT	CSVGWDFTTDTQYF
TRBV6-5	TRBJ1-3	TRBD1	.	TGTGCCAGCAGTCCGGGACAGGGATACACCATATATTTT	CASSPGQGYTIYF
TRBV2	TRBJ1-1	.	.	TGTGCCAGCAGAACAGAAAAGAACACTGAAGCTTTCTTT	CASRTEKNTEAFF
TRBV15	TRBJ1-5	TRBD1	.	TGTGCCACCAGCAGATTCCCCCCGGGACAGCATAGCAATCAGCCCCAGCATTTT	CATSRFPPGQHSNQPQHF
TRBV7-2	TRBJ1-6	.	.	TGTGCCAGCAGCTTAGCCTACGCGGGTTCACCCCTCCACTTT	CASSLAYAGSPLHF
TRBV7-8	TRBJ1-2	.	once	TGTGCCAGCAGCTTGGGCAGGGTAAATGGCTACACCTTC	CASSLGRVNGYTF
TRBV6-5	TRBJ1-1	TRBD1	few	TGTGCCAGCGGGGACAGGGTAAACACTGAAGCTTTCTTT	CASGDRVNTEAFF
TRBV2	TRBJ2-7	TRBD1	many	TGTGCCAGCAGGACAGGGCTGATTCAGTACTTC	CASRTGLIQYF
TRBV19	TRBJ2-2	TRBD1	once	TGTGCCGGAGAAAATGACAGGGGGCTTCTGAACACCGGGGAGCTGTTTTTT	CAGENDRGLLNTGELFF
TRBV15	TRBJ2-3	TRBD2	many	TGTGCCACCAAAGCCGGGACTAGCGGGCATACAGATACGCAGTATTTT	CATKAGTSGHTDTQYF
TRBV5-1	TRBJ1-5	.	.	TGCGCCAGCAGCGTTCAAGGGGGAGGGAATCAGCCCCAGCATTTT	CASSVQGGGNQPQHF
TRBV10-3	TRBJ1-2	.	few	TGTGCCATCAGTGAAGCTCCTAACTATGGCTACACCTTC	CAISEAPNYGYTF
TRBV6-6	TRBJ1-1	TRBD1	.	TGTGCCAGCAGTAGGGGGCTTGAAGCTTTCTTT	CASSRGLEAFF
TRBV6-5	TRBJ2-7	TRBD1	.	TGTGCCTTATCCAAGGGGGCTTTCTACGAGCAGTACTTC	CALSKGAFYEQYF
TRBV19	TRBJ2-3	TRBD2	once	TGTGCCAGTAGTATAAAGCTGGGACTAATGGAAGATACGCAGTATTTT	CASSIKLGLMEDTQYF